The source of this T cell receptor beta chain is a study of cytomegalovirus exposure and HLA in healthy donors. Study-wide results and limits: An analysis that was carried out later associated some 17,000 TCR beta sequences with HLA alleles at 0.05 false discovery rate.

The V segment lost 4 bases and the J segment 8 bases; nucleotides outside the gene matches: 6. Germline V gene sequence: CDR1 SGHDT, CDR2 YYEEEE. This CDR3 has 14 residues. The PCR employed 60 Vbeta primers together with 13 Jbeta primers. Clones were sequenced by immunoSEQ multiplex PCR, and TCRdb holds only the in-frame ones, with some missing. This sample yields about 140,000 clones, of which over 75% are seen a single time; less than 3% belongs to the top ten. To note about this clone: Its antigen is currently unknown.

The sequence derives from a man between 45 and 60 years old in good health and CMV-seronegative. The chain joins TRBV5-6 to TRBJ1-4; 9 positions agree with TRBD1. Sequencing input: PBMCs. CDR3 in DNA: TGTGCCAGCAGCCAGACAGGGGGAGGGGAAAAACTGTTTTTT. Amino acids: CASSQTGGGEKLFF.